These 21 T cell receptor beta chains came from one sample sequenced in a study of CD8 T cells in ankylosing spondylitis (dated by TCRdb to 2017 to 2019). To prepare the library, 5' RACE was applied. TCRdb records Illumina HiSeq 2500 as the sequencer. The public reads were quality trimmed at Q25 with fastp and then assembled into clones with MiXCR by TCRdb, keeping productive beta chains. Every entry covers one CDR3 protein and lists the most common genes and DNA from its rows. The sample records about 390,000 distinct CDR3 sequences, 20% to 25% of which are singletons. Clones ranked in the top ten supply around 17% of the sample. Beyond this particular receptor, the publication reports: A TCR beta motif made up of several highly homologous amino acid variants appeared to be characteristic of blood from ankylosing spondylitis patients.

No antigen has been assigned to these receptors. The material sequenced was blood, either unsorted or a sorted T cell fraction (not recorded which). These receptors were collected from a male donor with ankylosing spondylitis.

There are a few counts of this clonotype. CDR3 sequence (DNA): TGTGCCAGCAGCTTTTATAGGGCCAGCTCCTACAATGAGCAGTTCTTC. This gives the protein CASSFYRASSYNEQFF. V is TRBV13 and J is TRBJ2-1; D unresolved. CDR3 size: 16 residues. In germline, CDR1 is PRHDT, CDR2 FYEKMQ (reference sequence). Between the trimmed V and J ends, which lost 3 bases and 0 bases, there was a span of 12 bases.

This clonotype came up a few times. The chain joins TRBV7-9 to TRBJ1-5; a possible D gene is TRBD1 (5 bases). The V and J ends lost 5 bases and 6 bases respectively, with 8 bases between them. The CDR3 spans 12 residues. Per germline, CDR1 SEHNR and CDR2 FQNEAQ (reference sequence). CDR3 loop: CASSSQGQPQHF. CDR3 in DNA: TGTGCCAGCAGCAGCCAGGGTCAGCCCCAGCATTTT.

This clonotype occurred a few times. The chain carries TRBV6-1 and TRBJ1-2; D remains unclear. V was cut by 6 bases and J by 4 bases, with 12 bases left in between. Per germline, CDR1 MNHNS and CDR2 SASEGT. CDR3 length equals 13 residues. The CDR3 DNA is TGTGCCAGCAGACCCCCGCATAGCTATGGCTACACCTTC. Translating gives CASRPPHSYGYTF.

This clonotype appeared a few times. For the CDR3, the DNA is TGCGCCAGCAGCTTGGGGCCGAAAAACTCTGGAAACACCATATATTTT. It is translated as CASSLGPKNSGNTIYF. The J gene is TRBJ1-3, the V gene TRBV5-1; D call uncertain. V lost 0 bases and J lost 0, with 10 bases in between. Per germline, CDR1 SGHRS and CDR2 YFSETQ. The CDR3 runs to 16 residues.

The V and J genes are TRBV9 and TRBJ2-6; D not resolved. The CDR3 consists of 16 residues. Trimming cost V 0 bases and J 0 bases, with 7 bases left between them. CDR1 is SGDLS and CDR2 is YYNGEE in the germline V gene. The CDR3 region has the DNA TGTGCCAGCAGCGTAGAAAGCTCCTCTGGGGCCAACGTCCTGACTTTC. Translating it yields CASSVESSSGANVLTF.

This clonotype was seen repeatedly, ten times or more. A much bigger clone sits one base away, suggesting this may be a read error. The chain employs TRBV29-1 and TRBJ2-5, with TRBD1 as a possible D gene (6 bases). V gave up 6 bases and J gave up 6 bases, with 20 bases separating them. The CDR3 extends over 14 amino acids. Germline CDR1 reads SQVTM; CDR2 reads ANQGSEA. The CDR3 DNA reads as TGCAGCGTAGTCCCAGGGGCGGGTGGAAAGACCCAGTACTTC. Its translation: CSVVPGAGGKTQYF.

This clonotype was observed a few times. The chain is built from TRBV2 and TRBJ2-3; D is unresolved. The germline V and J ends were trimmed by 3 bases and 10 bases, with 8 bases remaining between them. Germline V gene lookup returns CDR1 SNHLY and CDR2 FYNNEI. The CDR3 runs to 11 residues. The CDR3, as DNA: TGTGCCAGCAGTGACCGGCCGGCGCAGTATTTT. Protein product: CASSDRPAQYF.

The chain couples TRBV19 to TRBJ2-5; the D call may be TRBD1 or TRBD2 (5 bases each). Germline V gene data show CDR1 as LNHDA and CDR2 as SQIVND (reference sequence). The CDR3 runs to 14 residues. Between the trimmed V and J ends, which lost 2 bases and 2 bases, there was a span of 9 bases. CDR3 DNA: TGTGCCAGTAGTATAATAGGGGAGCAAGAGACCCAGTACTTC. Protein sequence: CASSIIGEQETQYF.

This clonotype was counted only a few times. CDR3 DNA sequence: TGTGCCAGCAGCTTAGTCGGTCACCAGCCCCAGCATTTT. Translation gives CASSLVGHQPQHF. The V call is TRBV7-8, the J call TRBJ1-5; D remains unclear. The CDR3 contains 13 residues. Trimming left V 1 base short and J 7 bases short, with 8 bases between. Germline CDR1 reads SGHVS; CDR2 reads FQNEAQ.

V and J are TRBV29-1 and TRBJ2-3; 8 bases map to TRBD1. Germline lookup yields CDR1 SQVTM and CDR2 ANQGSEA. There are 14 residues in the CDR3. V trimming: 5 bases; J trimming: 3 bases; junction bases outside the gene matches: 7. The CDR3 loop is CSVLRQGRTDTQYF. CDR3 bases: TGCAGCGTTTTAAGACAGGGGCGGACAGATACGCAGTATTTT.

This clonotype was seen a handful of times. The gene calls are TRBV20-1 and TRBJ2-4; 8 nucleotides line up with TRBD2. CDR3 length equals 18 residues. V was pared by 5 bases and J by 0 bases, with 15 bases of the junction left unmatched. In germline, CDR1 is DFQATT, CDR2 SNEGSKA (reference sequence). The CDR3 region is CSAGPGGDAAIAKNIQYF. The CDR3 DNA is TGCAGTGCTGGCCCCGGGGGGGACGCGGCTATAGCCAAAAACATTCAGTACTTC.

The genes are TRBV20-1 and TRBJ2-5; D call uncertain. The CDR3 has 13 residues. The germline gives CDR1 DFQATT, CDR2 SNEGSKA (reference sequence). V was trimmed by 6 bases and J by 7 bases, leaving 18 bases between them. DNA for the CDR3: TGCAGTGCCCTCGGCTGGGGTCTGGGGACCCAGTACTTC. This codes for CSALGWGLGTQYF.

The chain is built from TRBV10-3 and TRBJ2-7; TRBD2 matches 12 bases. The V segment lost 3 bases and the J segment 6 bases; nucleotides outside the gene matches: 6. Germline assignment: CDR1 ENHRY and CDR2 SYGVKD. CDR3 length: 15 residues. The CDR3 reads CAISEWTSGTGEQYF. The CDR3 DNA follows: TGTGCCATCAGTGAATGGACTAGCGGGACGGGCGAGCAGTACTTC.

The chain recombines TRBV18 with TRBJ1-3; no clear D. The V gene's germline CDR1 is KGHSH and CDR2 LQKENI. Deletions cut 2 bases from V and 4 bases from J, with 15 bases between. This CDR3 region has 16 residues. The CDR3 DNA reads TGTGCCAGCTCACCAGGACGACTCACCCTCGGAAACACCATATATTTT. Its translation: CASSPGRLTLGNTIYF.

This clonotype was picked up many times. The germline gene is not matched at one end of the junction; a read error may be the cause. This chain connects TRBV18 to TRBJ2-5; TRBD1 matches at 8 bases. The CDR3 spans 14 residues. Germline V gene sequence: CDR1 KGHSH, CDR2 LQKENI. The CDR3 DNA is TGCGCCAGCAGCTCAACAGGGGGACAAGAGACCCAGTACTTC. It specifies CASSSTGGQETQYF. Filled out from reference TRBV18 and TRBJ2-5, the complete variable domain reads NAGVMQNPRHLVRRRGQEARLRCSPMKGHSHVYWYRQLPEEGLKFMVYLQKENIIDESGMPKERFSAEFPKEGPSILRIQQVVRGDSAAYFCASSSTGGQETQYFGPGTRLLVL.

The V and J genes are TRBV30 and TRBJ1-2; D not resolved. The CDR3 totals 14 residues. Germline CDR1 is GTSNPN and CDR2 is SVGIG (reference sequence). V was cut by 1 base and J by 2 bases, with 11 bases left in between. The CDR3 region has the DNA TGTGCCTGGAGTGGACGAAGATCAAACTATGGCTACACCTTC. This encodes CAWSGRRSNYGYTF.

The gene calls are TRBV7-9 and TRBJ1-4; TRBD1 might be the D (5 bases). The germline CDR1 and CDR2 sequences are SEHNR and FQNEAQ (reference sequence). CDR3 size: 16 residues. The ends were cut back, 8 bases at V and 0 bases at J, with 16 bases in the middle. CDR3 DNA sequence: TGTGCCAGCGCCGGGACGCCCTCCGCAACTAATGAAAAACTGTTTTTT. Protein: CASAGTPSATNEKLFF.

V gene TRBV5-1 combines with J gene TRBJ1-1; D is uncertain. The CDR3 is 15 residues long. Germline CDR1 SGHRS, CDR2 YFSETQ. Trimming removed 5 bases from V and 1 base from J, with 15 bases in between. The CDR3 spells CASRRTAVRNTEAFF. The DNA of the CDR3 is TGCGCCAGCAGGCGGACGGCAGTCAGGAACACTGAAGCTTTCTTT.

This clonotype was observed a few times. The chain carries TRBV12-3 or TRBV12-4 and TRBJ2-7; unclear D gene. The V and J ends lost 4 bases and 3 bases respectively, with 13 bases between them. The CDR3 has 14 residues. CDR3: CASSSLTRLYEQYF. The CDR3, as DNA: TGTGCCAGCAGTTCACTGACACGACTCTACGAGCAGTACTTC.

V usage is TRBV28 and J usage is TRBJ1-2; D might be TRBD1 (5 bases). The CDR3 loop spans 13 amino acids. The V end lost 8 bases, the J end lost 8 bases, and 18 bases lay between the germline ends. CDR1 is MDHEN and CDR2 is SYDVKM in the germline V gene. CDR3 in DNA: TGTGCCAGCTCTGCTTACGGGGCGCGGGGCTACACCTTC. Translated: CASSAYGARGYTF.

The chain is built from TRBV27 and TRBJ2-7, with TRBD2 identical over 10 bases. The germline V gene encodes CDR1 MNHEY and CDR2 SMNVEV (reference sequence). V gave up 4 bases and J gave up 6 bases; unmatched junction bases: 9. CDR3 length equals 15 residues. The CDR3 DNA is TGTGCCAGCAGTTGGTTGGCTAGCGGGAGAAGCGAGCAGTACTTC. The encoded protein is CASSWLASGRSEQYF.